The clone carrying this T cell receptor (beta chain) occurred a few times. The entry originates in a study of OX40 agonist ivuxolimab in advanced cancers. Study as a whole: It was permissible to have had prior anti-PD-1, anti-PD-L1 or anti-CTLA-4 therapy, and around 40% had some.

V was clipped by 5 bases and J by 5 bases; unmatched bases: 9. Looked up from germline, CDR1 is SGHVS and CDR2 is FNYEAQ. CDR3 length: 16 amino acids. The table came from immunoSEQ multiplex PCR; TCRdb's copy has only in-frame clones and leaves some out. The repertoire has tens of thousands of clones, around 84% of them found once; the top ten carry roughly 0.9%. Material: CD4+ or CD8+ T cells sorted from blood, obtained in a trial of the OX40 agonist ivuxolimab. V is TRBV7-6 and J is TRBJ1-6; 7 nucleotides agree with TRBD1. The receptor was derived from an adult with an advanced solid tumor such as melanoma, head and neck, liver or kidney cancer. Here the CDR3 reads CASSPEAGGHNSPLHF. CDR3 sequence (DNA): TGTGCCAGCAGCCCCGAGGCAGGGGGGCATAATTCACCCCTCCACTTT.